Presented here are 23 T cell receptor beta chains from one specimen sequenced in a study of T cells in localized non-small cell lung cancer. Sequenced by immunoSEQ multiplex PCR; TCRdb stores in-frame clones only, minus some. The sample includes tens of thousands of clones, less than 90% of them seen just once. Specimen: peripheral blood, collected before any cancer treatment. The receptors stem from an older male donor with stage I lung adenocarcinoma.

This chain connects TRBV7-6 to TRBJ1-1; no clear D gene. This CDR3 is built from 16 residues. The germline V and J ends were trimmed by 0 bases and 2 bases, with 13 bases remaining between them. Germline CDR1 and CDR2: SGHVS and FNYEAQ. CDR3 region: CASSLAGGHGNTEAFF. CDR3 DNA: TGTGCCAGCAGCTTAGCTGGAGGGCATGGTAACACTGAAGCTTTCTTT.

This chain connects TRBV7-8 to TRBJ2-7; the D gene could be TRBD1 or TRBD2 (6 bases each). Trimming pared 2 bases from V and 0 bases from J, leaving 11 bases between. The germline V gene encodes CDR1 SGHVS and CDR2 FQNEAQ. The CDR3 covers 15 residues. CDR3 protein: CASSLYKGGSYEQYF. The DNA for the CDR3 is TGTGCCAGCAGCTTATACAAGGGGGGCTCCTACGAGCAGTACTTC.

V and J are TRBV9 and TRBJ1-1; D gene unclear. V lost 0 bases to trimming and J lost 1 base, with 7 bases between them. The CDR3 has 14 amino acids. From germline, CDR1 is SGDLS and CDR2 YYNGEE. CDR3 coding DNA: TGTGCCAGCAGCGTAGAGGGAGAGAACACTGAAGCTTTCTTT. This encodes CASSVEGENTEAFF.

The chain has TRBV29-1 and TRBJ2-3; 7 nucleotides match TRBD1. This CDR3 contains 13 residues. Germline trimming cut 8 bases from V and 3 bases from J; bases unmatched to any gene: 8. Germline V CDR1 and CDR2: SQVTM, ANQGSEA. The CDR3 sequence is CSSQGVGTDTQYF. The CDR3 DNA reads as TGCAGCTCGCAGGGGGTAGGGACAGATACGCAGTATTTT.

The chain uses TRBV28 and TRBJ1-5; a weak D match, TRBD1 (5 bases). V was cut by 7 bases and J by 4 bases, with 11 bases left in between. Germline assignment: CDR1 MDHEN and CDR2 SYDVKM. This CDR3 is built from 13 residues. The CDR3 region has the DNA TGTGCCAGCACCTCGGGGCTTAATCAGCCCCAGCATTTT. It translates to CASTSGLNQPQHF.

The chain couples TRBV6-6 to TRBJ1-3; D is ambiguous. Germline V gene data show CDR1 as MNHNY and CDR2 as SVGAGI (reference sequence). V gave up 5 bases and J gave up 3 bases, with 14 bases separating them. This CDR3 is 15 amino acids long. The CDR3 protein is CASSQPTPLGNTIYF. The DNA for the CDR3 is TGTGCCAGCAGTCAGCCAACGCCTCTTGGAAACACCATATATTTT.

V usage is TRBV6-5 and J usage is TRBJ2-2, with unresolved D. Germline V gives CDR1 MNHEY, CDR2 SVGAGI. Between the trimmed V and J ends, which lost 2 bases and 7 bases, there was a span of 11 bases. The CDR3 covers 14 residues. The CDR3 sequence is CASSYRIWGGELFF. CDR3 nucleotides: TGTGCCAGCAGTTACCGCATTTGGGGCGGGGAGCTGTTTTTT.

V is TRBV28 and J is TRBJ1-5, with a tentative D call TRBD1 (5 bases). Germline V gene data show CDR1 as MDHEN and CDR2 as SYDVKM. V lost 7 bases and J lost 1, with 8 bases in between. The CDR3 is made up of 13 amino acids. The CDR3 loop reads CASTRDSNQPQHF. The CDR3 region has the DNA TGTGCCAGCACCCGGGACAGCAATCAGCCCCAGCATTTT.

This rearrangement joins TRBV18 to TRBJ1-6; a weak D match, TRBD1 (5 bases). The germline CDR1 and CDR2 sequences are KGHSH and LQKENI. The CDR3 is 16 residues long. The V gene lost 4 bases and the J gene lost 10 bases, with 20 bases spanning the gap. As DNA, the CDR3 is TGTGCCAGCTCACTCAACAGGACGCCCGAGGGATCACCCCTCCACTTT. Residues: CASSLNRTPEGSPLHF.

The chain joins TRBV7-9 to TRBJ2-7, with D uncertain. V was shortened by 1 base and J by 5 bases, with 12 bases between the two germline ends. This CDR3 spans 14 amino acids. The germline V gene has CDR1 SEHNR and CDR2 FQNEAQ (reference sequence). The CDR3 protein is CASSLGGLRDEQYF. For the CDR3, the DNA is TGTGCCAGCAGCTTAGGGGGTTTAAGGGACGAGCAGTACTTC.

The DNA of the CDR3 is TGCGCCAGCAGCTTGGGAGTACCGGGTCAGCCCCAGCATTTT. This gives the protein CASSLGVPGQPQHF. The rearrangement joins TRBV5-1 to TRBJ1-5; D uncertain. V lost 0 bases, J lost 6 bases, and 10 bases lay in between. Looked up from germline, CDR1 is SGHRS and CDR2 is YFSETQ. This CDR3 contains 14 residues.

This sequence joins TRBV5-4 and TRBJ1-2; the D gene is possibly TRBD1 (5 bases). The CDR3 has 14 amino acids. In germline, CDR1 is SGHNT, CDR2 YYREEE (reference sequence). V was shortened by 1 base and J by 2 bases, with 9 bases between the two germline ends. The CDR3 nucleotides read TGTGCCAGCAGCTTGAAAAACAGGAACTATGGCTACACCTTC. Translation gives CASSLKNRNYGYTF.

The genes are TRBV27 and TRBJ2-3; TRBD2 agrees at 8 bases. Losses at the gene ends were 5 bases for V and 4 bases for J; bases not matched to a gene: 14. The CDR3 is 17 residues long. CDR1 and CDR2 (germline): MNHEY, SMNVEV (reference sequence). CDR3 DNA sequence: TGTGCCAGCAGTCCCTTGAGTGTAGCGGGACGGGCAGATACGCAGTATTTT. As protein: CASSPLSVAGRADTQYF.

The chain uses TRBV7-2 and TRBJ2-7; D call uncertain. The ends were cut back, 1 base at V and 7 bases at J, with 5 bases in the middle. The CDR3 is made up of 11 amino acids. The germline V gene encodes CDR1 SGHTA and CDR2 FQGNSA. The CDR3 spells CASSLGLEQYF. In DNA form, the CDR3 reads TGTGCCAGCAGCTTAGGACTTGAGCAGTACTTC.

This clone was counted once. V is TRBV19 and J is TRBJ1-1; tentative D call: TRBD1 (6 bases). From germline, CDR1 is LNHDA and CDR2 SQIVND (reference sequence). V was pared by 7 bases and J by 11 bases, with 17 bases between. CDR3 length: 12 residues. In nucleotides, the CDR3 is TGTGCCAGTACCCAAATAGGGGGTCAGGCTTTCTTT. Its protein is CASTQIGGQAFF.

This chain connects TRBV28 to TRBJ1-2; tentative D call: TRBD1 (6 bases). Germline CDR1 and CDR2: MDHEN and SYDVKM. Trimming took off 6 bases at V and 1 base at J, with 21 bases between the two ends. The CDR3 is made up of 17 amino acids. In nucleotides, the CDR3 is TGTGCCAGCAGGTTCAACTCTTGGACAGAGAGTAACTATGGCTACACCTTC. Encoded protein: CASRFNSWTESNYGYTF.

V and J are TRBV4-3 and TRBJ2-1; D gene unclear. The CDR3 totals 16 residues. The V end was cut by 0 bases, the J end by 12 bases, with 21 bases between. Germline V gives CDR1 LGHNA, CDR2 YSLEER. CDR3 nucleotide sequence: TGCGCCAGCAGCCAAGATTTCAATCGGCCATCAAAGACGCAGTTCTTC. This translates into CASSQDFNRPSKTQFF.

The genes are TRBV7-8 and TRBJ1-4; D unresolved. Trimming left V 3 bases short and J 8 bases short, with 7 bases between. CDR1 is SGHVS, CDR2 FQNEAQ, per germline. The CDR3 contains 12 residues. CDR3 bases: TGTGCCAGCAGCTTGATCAAGGAAAAACTGTTTTTT. Its protein product is CASSLIKEKLFF.

This chain uses TRBV5-1 with TRBJ2-2; no definite D call. The CDR3 contains 14 residues. Trimming removed 4 bases at V and 6 bases at J, with 13 bases between. From germline, CDR1 is SGHRS and CDR2 YFSETQ. CDR3 sequence: CASSRWTEAGELFF. The DNA for the CDR3 is TGCGCCAGCAGCCGGTGGACCGAGGCCGGGGAGCTGTTTTTT.

This chain uses TRBV4-2 with TRBJ2-3, with 7 bases aligning to TRBD2. The length of the CDR3 is 16 residues. Germline V gene lookup returns CDR1 LGHNA and CDR2 YNFKEQ. The V gene end was trimmed by 1 base and the J gene end by 3 bases; junction bases not matched to a gene: 7. CDR3 loop: CASSQVRGRGTDTQYF. In DNA form, the CDR3 reads TGTGCCAGCAGCCAAGTACGAGGGAGGGGAACAGATACGCAGTATTTT.

The V gene is TRBV4-1, the J gene TRBJ2-3; 7 nucleotides agree with TRBD1. This CDR3 has 16 amino acids. The ends lost 3 bases at V and 5 bases at J; junction bases unmatched: 11. Germline V gives CDR1 MGHRA, CDR2 YSYEKL. The CDR3 region has the DNA TGCGCCAGCAGCCACCCGATTACAGGGGCTGGAGATACGCAGTATTTT. Translating gives CASSHPITGAGDTQYF.

For the CDR3, the DNA is TGCAGCGTTGAAGAAGCCCTAAGAAACTATGGCTACACCTTC. Translating it yields CSVEEALRNYGYTF. The V and J genes are TRBV29-1 and TRBJ1-2; unclear D gene. The CDR3 sequence is 14 residues long. Trimming took off 0 bases at V and 2 bases at J, with 10 bases between the two ends. Germline V gene lookup returns CDR1 SQVTM and CDR2 ANQGSEA.

The chain carries TRBV4-1 and TRBJ1-2, with D possibly matching TRBD1 (6 bases). The CDR3 contains 17 residues. V lost 1 base to trimming and J lost 4 bases, with 19 bases between them. From germline, CDR1 is MGHRA and CDR2 YSYEKL. CDR3 bases: TGCGCCAGCAGCCAAGGGGGCGGGGGGCAGGGCGTCTATGGCTACACCTTC. The encoded protein is CASSQGGGGQGVYGYTF.